This T cell receptor (beta chain) comes out of a study of Graves' ophthalmopathy and Graves' hyperthyroidism. On the study more broadly: Peripheral blood sampling occurred at initial diagnosis, before any treatment.

The table lists this clonotype with many counts. Germline assignment: CDR1 MDHEN and CDR2 SYDVKM. Between the trimmed V and J ends, which lost 6 bases and 2 bases, there was a span of 12 bases. The CDR3 spans 14 residues. RNA transcripts were the source from which TCR beta CDR3 regions were amplified. RT-PCR was first run with HTBI primers, then multiplex PCR in a second round. TCRdb ran MiXCR on the multiplex PCR reads and lists one entry per CDR3 protein. In the table there are 400,000 to 500,000 distinct CDR3 sequences, roughly 21% of which are singletons. The TCR sequence derives from a woman younger than 30 with stable Graves' hyperthyroidism. Material: peripheral blood. V gene TRBV28 combines with J gene TRBJ2-3; D might be TRBD1 or TRBD2, each matching 5 bases. The CDR3 bases are TGTGCCAGCAGCGGGGCTGATAACACAGATACGCAGTATTTT. Translating gives CASSGADNTDTQYF.